This T cell receptor (beta chain) derives from a study of cytomegalovirus exposure and HLA in healthy donors. Primers for the PCR totalled 60 Vbeta and 13 Jbeta. Generated by immunoSEQ multiplex PCR, the TCRdb table keeps only in-frame clones and is missing some. The table lists 150,000 to 200,000 clones, around 80% of them singletons. Of note for this clone: As yet, its antigen is unknown.

Trimming removed 10 bases from V and 0 bases from J, with 10 bases in between. This CDR3 has 13 residues. Germline V gene sequence: CDR1 MNHEY, CDR2 SMNVEV (reference sequence). Regarding the study as a whole: In a later analysis, a missense DCLRE1C variant was linked to TCR beta V- and J-gene trimming. Presence/absence analyses rested on an assumption that sequencing depth was roughly uniform across donors.

Sequences were obtained from PBMCs. This TCR came from a male donor in good health and CMV-seropositive. This rearrangement joins TRBV27 to TRBJ1-3, with no clear D. The CDR3 sequence: CATRSSSGNTIYF. As DNA, the CDR3 is TGTGCCACCAGATCGAGCTCTGGAAACACCATATATTTT.